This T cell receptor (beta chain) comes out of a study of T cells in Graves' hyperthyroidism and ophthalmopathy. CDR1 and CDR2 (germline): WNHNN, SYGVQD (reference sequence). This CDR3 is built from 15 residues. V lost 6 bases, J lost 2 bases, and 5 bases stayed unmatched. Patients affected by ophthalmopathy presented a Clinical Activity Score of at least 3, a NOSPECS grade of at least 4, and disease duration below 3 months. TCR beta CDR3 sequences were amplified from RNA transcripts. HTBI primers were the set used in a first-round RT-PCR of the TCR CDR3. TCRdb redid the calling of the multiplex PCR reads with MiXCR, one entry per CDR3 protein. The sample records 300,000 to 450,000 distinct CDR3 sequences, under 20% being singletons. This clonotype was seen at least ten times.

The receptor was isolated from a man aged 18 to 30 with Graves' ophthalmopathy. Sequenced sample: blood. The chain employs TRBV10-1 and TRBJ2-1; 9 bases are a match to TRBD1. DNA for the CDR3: TGCGCCAGCAGCCCGGGACAGGGCCCCTACAATGAGCAGTTCTTC. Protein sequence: CASSPGQGPYNEQFF.